These T cell receptor beta chains were read from a single sample in a study of human T cells and chemical hapten exposure. TCRdb re-called the RACE reads with MiXCR, one entry per CDR3 protein. The sample records 300,000 to 450,000 distinct CDR3 sequences, over 5% being singletons. Sequencing used whole blood, obtained in connection with sensitization to the hapten diphenylcyclopropenone (DPC). The source of these receptors is a woman under 30 with alopecia areata. Some clones in this sample may be carry-over from other donors' samples. The CDR3 runs from the conserved cysteine through the conserved F or W. The D gene is left open where the match is weak. A row's size may be missing; if present it is once, few, many or a size class.

clone_size	v_call	j_call	d_call	cdr3_nt	cdr3_aa
-	TRBV20-1	TRBJ1-1	-	TGCAGTGCTAGAGGGGGGAGTTGGATGAACACTGAAGCTTTCTTT	CSARGGSWMNTEAFF
-	TRBV4-2	TRBJ2-5	-	TGTGCCAGCAGCCAAGATATTACAGCTCAAGAGACCCAGTACTTC	CASSQDITAQETQYF
many	TRBV5-6	TRBJ2-3	-	TGTGCCAGCAGCTTGGTAACGACGAGCACAGATACGCAGTATTTT	CASSLVTTSTDTQYF
many	TRBV20-1	TRBJ1-5	-	TGCAGTGCTAGAGGCCGTGGGGCACAAAATCAGCCCCAGCATTTT	CSARGRGAQNQPQHF
many	TRBV20-1	TRBJ2-3	-	TGCAGTGCTAGAGATCTAAGTAGTAGCACAGATACGCAGTATTTT	CSARDLSSSTDTQYF
many	TRBV7-8	TRBJ1-5	-	TGTGCCAGCAGCTTAGACGATAGGGGCAATCAGCCCCAGCATTTT	CASSLDDRGNQPQHF
many	TRBV20-1	TRBJ2-7	-	TGCAGTGCTAGATCCGACCGGGCGGGGCGAACTGTATCCTACGAGCAGTACTTC	CSARSDRAGRTVSYEQYF
many	TRBV12-3/TRBV12-4	TRBJ1-1	-	TGTGCCAGCAGTTTAATCGTCGGGGACCTCCGCGGCAACACTGAAGCTTTCTTT	CASSLIVGDLRGNTEAFF
many	TRBV6-5	TRBJ2-2	-	TGTGCCAGCAGTTACCGACTGCAGGTGGACACCGGGGAGCTGTTTTTT	CASSYRLQVDTGELFF
-	TRBV6-2/TRBV6-3	TRBJ2-1	-	TGTGCCAGCAGTTACTCCCGGGTTTCCTACAATGAGCAGTTCTTC	CASSYSRVSYNEQFF
few	TRBV27	TRBJ2-1	TRBD1	TGTGCCAGCACGCCGGGACAGGGGGACAATGAGCAGTTCTTC	CASTPGQGDNEQFF
few	TRBV18	TRBJ2-3	-	TGTGCCAGCTCACTACGGGCGGGTACTAGCACAGATACGCAGTATTTT	CASSLRAGTSTDTQYF
-	TRBV20-1	TRBJ2-7	-	TGCAGTGCTAAGGCCCGCCCCTACGAGCAGTACTTC	CSAKARPYEQYF
-	TRBV7-9	TRBJ1-1	TRBD1	TGTGCCAGCAGCATAGGGAGGAAGGGACAGGGAAACACTGAAGCTTTCTTT	CASSIGRKGQGNTEAFF
many	TRBV5-1	TRBJ1-1	-	TGCGCCAGCAGCTTCGCCGGGGACACTGAAGCTTTCTTT	CASSFAGDTEAFF
few	TRBV7-9	TRBJ1-5	-	TGTGCCAGCAGTATATATCGTGGAGTCTATAGCAATCAGCCCCAGCATTTT	CASSIYRGVYSNQPQHF
-	TRBV4-2	TRBJ1-4	-	TGTGCCAGCAGCCAGGCACGGGACGCAACTAATGAAAAACTGTTTTTT	CASSQARDATNEKLFF
many	TRBV5-5	TRBJ2-7	-	TGTGCCAGCAGCTTGGTACCGACAGTCGAGCAGTACTTC	CASSLVPTVEQYF
many	TRBV25-1	TRBJ2-1	-	TGTGCCAGCTCAATGGGGGCGGTCAATGAGCAGTTCTTC	CASSMGAVNEQFF
few	TRBV6-6	TRBJ1-4	-	TGTGCCAGCAACACGGGGGGGGGTAATGAAAAACTGTTTTTT	CASNTGGGNEKLFF
few	TRBV7-8	TRBJ1-5	TRBD1	TGTGCCAGCAGCCTCGACAGGGGGCGAAGCAATCAGCCCCAGCATTTT	CASSLDRGRSNQPQHF
few	TRBV6-2/TRBV6-3	TRBJ2-2	TRBD1	TGTGCCAGCAGGGCGGCCAGGGGGCCCTCAACCGGGGAGCTGTTTTTT	CASRAARGPSTGELFF
few	TRBV6-2/TRBV6-3	TRBJ2-3	TRBD2	TGTGCCAGCAGTCCCCTCGGACTAGCGGGCACCTCCTGGGGCACAGATACGCAGTATTTT	CASSPLGLAGTSWGTDTQYF
-	TRBV12-3/TRBV12-4	TRBJ1-3	-	TGTGCCAGCAGTTATAGACCGGGAAACACCATATATTTT	CASSYRPGNTIYF
many	TRBV14	TRBJ2-7	TRBD1	TGTGCCAGCAGCCAATTCGTCGGACAGGGGTCCCACGAGCAGTACTTC	CASSQFVGQGSHEQYF
many	TRBV29-1	TRBJ2-3	-	TGCAGCGCTTTCCCGCTAGGCAGCACAGATACGCAGTATTTT	CSAFPLGSTDTQYF
many	TRBV29-1	TRBJ2-1	-	TGCAGCGTCATCCTCCCCCTGTTGTACAATGAGCAGTTCTTC	CSVILPLLYNEQFF
many	TRBV5-5	TRBJ2-3	TRBD2	TGTGCCAGCAGCCCTAGCGGACCTAGCACAGATACGCAGTATTTT	CASSPSGPSTDTQYF